This T cell receptor (beta chain) was identified during a study of CD8+ T cells in alopecia areata. At the level of the study: Dosing with tofacitinib proceeded for 6 to 18 months, followed by 6 months off drug.

There are a few counts of this clone. Its antigen is undetermined. Patients with alopecia areata provided lesional scalp punch biopsies as well as peripheral blood. The CDR3 consists of 15 residues. V was shortened by 8 bases and J by 1 base, with 17 bases between the two germline ends. The germline gives CDR1 MDHEN, CDR2 SYDVKM. Reverse transcription of extracted RNA yielded cDNA, which provided the sequencing template. Data came from immunoSEQ multiplex PCR; TCRdb stores just in-frame clones and leaves some out. The sample carries some 100,000 clones, approximately 38% recorded once. Study-wide results and limits: Sequenced scalp T cells also include alphabeta T cells resident in normal skin. Patients displayed less clarity in TCR sharing than mice, a finding possibly related to HLA.

Sequenced: CD4+ T cells sorted from blood. This chain connects TRBV28 to TRBJ2-5; unclear D gene. The source is a human donor with alopecia areata. The CDR3 DNA is TGTGCCAGCCTTCCTTCCGCCGCAGGCCAAGAGACCCAGTACTTC. This encodes CASLPSAAGQETQYF.